The 23 T cell receptor beta chains listed next were all sequenced from one sample in a study of early T cells in non-severe SARS-CoV-2 infection. TCRdb redid the calling of the 5' RACE reads with MiXCR, one entry per CDR3 protein. The profile shows tens of thousands of distinct CDR3 sequences, around 12% of them singletons. Source material: whole blood. These receptors were taken from an adult who was a healthcare worker with PCR-confirmed SARS-CoV-2 infection or an uninfected control (not recorded which).

A word on this clonotype: The junction and the germline gene differ at one end; a read error may be behind it. This chain connects TRBV18 to TRBJ1-5; D is possibly TRBD1 (5 bases). This CDR3 spans 12 amino acids. Looked up from germline, CDR1 is KGHSH and CDR2 is LQKENI. CDR3 residues: CVSSLGDQPQHF. The CDR3 coding sequence is TGTGTCAGCTCATTAGGGGACCAGCCCCAGCATTTT.

The chain is built from TRBV6-2 or TRBV6-3 and TRBJ1-5; D is uncertain. The CDR3 has 16 residues. Germline CDR1 reads MNHEY; CDR2 reads SVGEGT. V shed 6 bases and J shed 3 bases, with 18 bases lying between them. CDR3 in amino acids: CASSPGPWGSNQPQHF. In DNA, the CDR3 is TGTGCCAGCAGCCCCGGGCCTTGGGGTTCCAATCAGCCCCAGCATTTT.

The chain carries TRBV6-6 and TRBJ1-1; D ambiguous. Per germline, CDR1 MNHNY and CDR2 SVGAGI (reference sequence). V shed 5 bases and J shed 2 bases, with 9 bases lying between them. The CDR3 is made up of 13 amino acids. The CDR3 region has the DNA TGTGCCAGCAGTGAGACGGTTAACACTGAAGCTTTCTTT. Translation gives CASSETVNTEAFF.

The genes are TRBV27 and TRBJ1-1; TRBD1 matches 9 bases. CDR3 length equals 15 residues. Germline assignment: CDR1 MNHEY and CDR2 SMNVEV (reference sequence). V was pared by 6 bases and J by 7 bases, with 12 bases of the junction left unmatched. The CDR3 loop reads CASSRLTGGTSEAFF. The CDR3 nucleotides are TGTGCCAGCAGCCGGCTGACAGGGGGAACAAGTGAAGCTTTCTTT.

This clonotype was seen a handful of times. The chain has TRBV5-1 and TRBJ1-4, with 9 bases identical to TRBD1. Germline CDR1 is SGHRS and CDR2 is YFSETQ. Trimming took 3 bases from V and 6 from J; bases not matched to a gene: 3. CDR3 length equals 14 residues. DNA of the CDR3: TGCGCCAGCAGCTCACGGACAGGGGATGAAAAACTGTTTTTT. It encodes CASSSRTGDEKLFF.

The V call is TRBV18, the J call TRBJ1-1; 8 bases are shared with TRBD1. V was pared by 5 bases and J by 4 bases, with 9 bases of the junction left unmatched. Germline CDR1 is KGHSH and CDR2 is LQKENI. The CDR3 extends over 15 amino acids. The CDR3 sequence: CASSFQGAQGTEAFF. The CDR3 DNA reads as TGTGCCAGCTCATTCCAGGGGGCGCAGGGCACTGAAGCTTTCTTT.

This chain links TRBV2 with TRBJ2-5; TRBD2 is a possible D gene (5 bases). The V end lost 7 bases, the J end lost 5 bases, and 11 bases lay between the germline ends. CDR1 SNHLY and CDR2 FYNNEI come from the germline V gene. The CDR3 sequence is 12 residues long. The CDR3 protein is CASTRRKETQYF. In nucleotides, the CDR3 is TGTGCCAGCACCAGGAGGAAGGAGACCCAGTACTTC.

This chain joins TRBV6-5 and TRBJ2-7, with 7 positions matching TRBD2. The CDR3 runs 16 residues. The germline gives CDR1 MNHEY, CDR2 SVGAGI. V shed 2 bases, J shed 0 bases, and the junction held 7 bases outside the gene matches. This chain's CDR3 is CASSYGASGASYEQYF. In DNA, the CDR3 is TGTGCCAGCAGTTACGGAGCTAGCGGAGCCTCCTACGAGCAGTACTTC.

This clonotype was picked up many times. The chain recombines TRBV4-2 with TRBJ2-2; TRBD2 is a possible D gene (5 bases). The germline V and J ends were trimmed by 1 base and 6 bases, with 15 bases remaining between them. Germline-derived CDR1 and CDR2 are LGHNA and YNFKEQ. The CDR3 runs 16 residues. CDR3 loop: CASSQVVGVQAGELFF. The CDR3 DNA reads TGTGCCAGCAGCCAAGTCGTGGGAGTTCAAGCCGGGGAGCTGTTTTTT.

This clonotype was detected a few times. The V call is TRBV6-6, the J call TRBJ2-5; no definite D call. Trimming removed 0 bases at V and 3 bases at J, with 14 bases between. Germline CDR1 is MNHNY and CDR2 is SVGAGI (reference sequence). The CDR3 has 16 amino acids. DNA for the CDR3: TGTGCCAGCAGTTACTCCAAGTCTACGACCGAAGAGACCCAGTACTTC. Amino acid sequence: CASSYSKSTTEETQYF.

This clonotype came up a few times. The V and J genes are TRBV20-1 and TRBJ2-1; the D gene is possibly TRBD2 (5 bases). The V and J ends lost 4 bases and 6 bases respectively, with 22 bases between them. The CDR3 is 16 residues long. Germline V gene sequence: CDR1 DFQATT, CDR2 SNEGSKA (reference sequence). The CDR3 spells CSATLASSPEGNEQFF. The CDR3 DNA reads as TGCAGTGCTACCTTGGCGTCTAGCCCCGAGGGCAATGAGCAGTTCTTC.

This clonotype has ten or more counts. The rearrangement uses TRBV12-3 or TRBV12-4 and TRBJ2-7, with 9 bases identical to TRBD2. The CDR3 spans 14 residues. The V segment lost 6 bases and the J segment 7 bases; nucleotides outside the gene matches: 10. CDR3 coding DNA: TGTGCCAGCAGCCCTAGCGGGACCCTTGGTGAGCAGTACTTC. As protein: CASSPSGTLGEQYF.

The chain combines TRBV5-1 with TRBJ1-6; D uncertain. Trimming took 2 bases from V and 6 from J, leaving 12 bases between them. This CDR3 has 15 amino acids. Germline assignment: CDR1 SGHRS and CDR2 YFSETQ. The CDR3 spells CASSLEGPGNSPLHF. The CDR3 DNA follows: TGCGCCAGCAGCTTAGAAGGACCTGGTAATTCACCCCTCCACTTT. Complete variable domain (other parts from reference TRBV5-1 and TRBJ1-6): KAGVTQTPRYLIKTRGQQVTLSCSPISGHRSVSWYQQTPGQGLQFLFEYFSETQRNKGNFPGRFSGRQFSNSRSEMNVSTLELGDSALYLCASSLEGPGNSPLHFGNGTRLTVT.

J is TRBJ1-2 and V is TRBV29-1; D is possibly TRBD1 (5 bases). Germline assignment: CDR1 SQVTM and CDR2 ANQGSEA. Trimming took 7 bases from V and 4 from J, leaving 13 bases between them. The CDR3 is 12 residues long. The CDR3 DNA sequence: TGCAGCGCCTCCCAGGGAGTCTATGGCTACACCTTC. This sequence encodes CSASQGVYGYTF.

This clonotype came up a few times. This sequence joins TRBV3-1 and TRBJ1-1, with unresolved D. This CDR3 is 15 amino acids long. The V end lost 1 base, the J end lost 2 bases, and 11 bases lay between the germline ends. Germline-derived CDR1 and CDR2 are LGHDT and YNNKEL (reference sequence). Here the CDR3 reads CASSQGARSNTEAFF. The CDR3 DNA is TGTGCCAGCAGCCAAGGGGCCAGGAGTAACACTGAAGCTTTCTTT.

In this sample, this clonotype turned up a few times. J is TRBJ2-7 and V is TRBV6-2 or TRBV6-3, with 10 bases that match TRBD1. In germline, CDR1 is MNHEY, CDR2 SVGEGT. With 7 bases clipped from V and 5 bases from J, the junction kept 8 bases outside the gene matches. There are 14 residues in the CDR3. The CDR3 bases are TGTGCCAGCAAACGGACAGGGGGTGGCCACGAGCAGTACTTC. It translates to CASKRTGGGHEQYF.

The rearrangement links TRBV20-1 to TRBJ2-7, with D possibly matching TRBD2 (5 bases). The CDR3 has 11 amino acids. Germline V lookup: CDR1 DFQATT, CDR2 SNEGSKA (reference sequence). V was shortened by 6 bases and J by 3 bases, with 9 bases between the two germline ends. This CDR3 reads CSAETSYEQYF. DNA of the CDR3: TGCAGTGCAGAAACTAGCTACGAGCAGTACTTC.

This clonotype has just a few counts. This sequence joins TRBV7-2 and TRBJ2-1; D gene uncertain. Germline lookup yields CDR1 SGHTA and CDR2 FQGNSA. The CDR3 is 15 amino acids. Between the trimmed V and J ends, which lost 1 base and 2 bases, there was a span of 9 bases. CDR3 protein: CASSLGISPYNEQFF. Written as DNA, the CDR3 is TGTGCCAGCAGCTTAGGAATAAGTCCCTACAATGAGCAGTTCTTC.

The J gene is TRBJ1-2, the V gene TRBV12-3 or TRBV12-4, with D maybe TRBD1 (5 bases). Trimming left V 5 bases short and J 4 bases short, with 14 bases between. This CDR3 has 14 residues. CDR3 loop: CASSPRGGSYGYTF. As DNA, the CDR3 is TGTGCCAGCAGTCCCCGGGGGGGGTCCTATGGCTACACCTTC.

The table lists this clonotype with a few counts. CDR3 sequence reads: CASSPWTGDTTNEKLFF. The CDR3 nucleotides are TGTGCCAGTAGTCCTTGGACAGGGGACACAACTAATGAAAAACTGTTTTTT. The gene calls are TRBV19 and TRBJ1-4; TRBD1 matches 9 bases. The ends lost 5 bases at V and 0 bases at J; junction bases unmatched: 7. Per germline, CDR1 LNHDA and CDR2 SQIVND (reference sequence). The CDR3 totals 17 residues.

This clonotype showed up just a few times. The rearrangement uses TRBV29-1 and TRBJ1-5; 11 bases match TRBD1. The trim removed 4 bases at V and 3 bases at J, leaving 2 bases unmatched. Per germline, CDR1 SQVTM and CDR2 ANQGSEA. The CDR3 has 14 residues. Here the CDR3 reads CSVGTGGVNQPQHF. CDR3 nucleotide sequence: TGCAGCGTTGGGACAGGGGGCGTCAATCAGCCCCAGCATTTT.

This clonotype was detected ten times or more. The chain couples TRBV7-3 to TRBJ2-3; no definite D call. Between the trimmed V and J ends, which lost 1 base and 2 bases, there was a span of 10 bases. Per germline, CDR1 SGHTA and CDR2 FQGTGA. This CDR3 spans 15 amino acids. CDR3 amino acids: CASSLMSGPTDTQYF. CDR3 DNA: TGTGCCAGCAGCTTAATGTCCGGCCCCACAGATACGCAGTATTTT.

This clonotype was seen a handful of times. The CDR3 protein is CASSFLPRTSGRARTDTQYF. The CDR3 DNA reads TGTGCCAGCAGCTTTCTCCCACGGACTAGCGGGAGGGCCCGGACAGATACGCAGTATTTT. The V gene is TRBV5-4, the J gene TRBJ2-3; 15 bases fit TRBD2. The CDR3 contains 20 residues. CDR1 is SGHNT, CDR2 YYREEE, per germline (reference sequence). The ends lost 2 bases at V and 3 bases at J; junction bases unmatched: 13.